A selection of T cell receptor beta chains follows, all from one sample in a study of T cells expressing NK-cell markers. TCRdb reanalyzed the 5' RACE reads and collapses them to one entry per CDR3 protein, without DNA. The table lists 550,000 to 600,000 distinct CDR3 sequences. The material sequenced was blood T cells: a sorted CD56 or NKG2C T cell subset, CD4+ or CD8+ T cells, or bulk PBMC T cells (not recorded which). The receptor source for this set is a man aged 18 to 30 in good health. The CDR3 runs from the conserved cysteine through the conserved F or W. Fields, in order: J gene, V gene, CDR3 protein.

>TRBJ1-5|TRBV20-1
CSARDPLSGANQPQHF
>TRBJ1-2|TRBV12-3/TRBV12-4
CASSSSGTGIPYGYTF
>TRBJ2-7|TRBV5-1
CASSLTPNPPHYEQYF
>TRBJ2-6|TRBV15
CATSRGTGAFSVLTF
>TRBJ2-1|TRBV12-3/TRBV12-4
CASSPGGASGYNEQFF
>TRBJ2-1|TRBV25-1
CASSDTSGSGNEQFF
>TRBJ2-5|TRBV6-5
CASSYARWQTQYF
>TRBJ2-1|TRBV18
CASSPLLQEQFF
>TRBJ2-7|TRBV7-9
CATSPLQGSKVYEQYF
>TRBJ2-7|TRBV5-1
CASSIPTSGSYEQYF
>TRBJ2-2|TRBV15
CATSSRLNTGELFF
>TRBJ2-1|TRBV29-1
CSVPGRREGLNEQFF
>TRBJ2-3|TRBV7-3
CASSLEPWGTGGTDTQYF
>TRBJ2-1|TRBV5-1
CASSFQRTGDNEQFF
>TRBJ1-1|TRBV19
CASRRTGRGAEAFF
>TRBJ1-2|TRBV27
CASSFSTGRGYTF
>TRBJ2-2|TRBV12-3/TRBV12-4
CASSSPGGRDPSFTGELFF
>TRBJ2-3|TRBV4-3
CASSRYPQSDTQYF
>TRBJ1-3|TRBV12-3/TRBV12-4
CASSPDTGGGNTIYF
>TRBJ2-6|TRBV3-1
CASSQEQGSGANVLTF
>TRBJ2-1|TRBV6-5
CASSYFPGPHYEQFF
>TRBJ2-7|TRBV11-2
CASSTFASGRAYEQYF
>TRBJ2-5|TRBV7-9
CAIPTAGLQETQYF
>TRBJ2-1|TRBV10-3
CAISETAYNEQFF
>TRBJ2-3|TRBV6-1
CASSGASRDTQYF
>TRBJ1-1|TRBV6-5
CASSYSQGLVNTEAFF
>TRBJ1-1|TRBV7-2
CASSHRTTGFNTEAFF
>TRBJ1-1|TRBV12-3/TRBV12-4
CASSPGQSTNTEAFF
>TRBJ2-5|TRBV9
CASSGGTETQYF
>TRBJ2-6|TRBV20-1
CSAIAQANGANVLTF
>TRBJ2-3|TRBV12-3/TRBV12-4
CASNYAPGTLYTDTQYF
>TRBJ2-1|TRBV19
CASTQTSESEQFF
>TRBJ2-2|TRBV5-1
CASCVSGPNTGELFF
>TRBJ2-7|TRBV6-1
CASSPLSGQSSYEQYF
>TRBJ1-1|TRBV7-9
CASATGDNTEAFF
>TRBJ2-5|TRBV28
CASSLGGWGQETQYF
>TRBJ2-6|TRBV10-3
CASAGTGPSGANVLTF
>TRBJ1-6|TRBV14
CASSLWGQGGYSPLHF
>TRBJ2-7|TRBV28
CASSLYQAVPSYEQYF
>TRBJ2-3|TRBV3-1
CASSQVSQGGDTQYF
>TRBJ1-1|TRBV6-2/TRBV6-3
CASSTARGLNTEAFF
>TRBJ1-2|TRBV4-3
CASSQDGDRARYTF
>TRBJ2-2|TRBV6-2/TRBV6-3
CASTSGRAGTGELFF
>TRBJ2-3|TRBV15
CATSRTRDIPTDTQYF
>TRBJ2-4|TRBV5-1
CASSSAGQQYF
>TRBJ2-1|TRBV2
CASSRRGSANNEQFF
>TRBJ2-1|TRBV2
CASSEGVERRYYNEQFF